Listed here are 21 T cell receptor beta chains from one sample, sequenced in a study of breast tumors, draining lymph nodes, adjacent tissues. Axillary draining lymph nodes of breast cancer patients supplied the node samples. TCRdb analysed the multiplex PCR reads with MiXCR anew, one entry per CDR3 protein. Of over 200,000 distinct CDR3 sequences in the sample, about 30% were seen once. Source material: axillary lymph node tissue. These receptors all come from a female donor with breast cancer. Some clones in this sample may be carry-over from other donors' samples.

This clonotype was counted ten times or more. The chain has TRBV12-3 or TRBV12-4 and TRBJ2-1, with D tentatively TRBD2 (6 bases). Trimming cost V 7 bases and J 0 bases, with 13 bases left between them. The CDR3 totals 15 residues. The CDR3 coding sequence is TGTGCCAGCACTCTAGCGTTCAGCTCCTACAATGAGCAGTTCTTC. Its protein product is CASTLAFSSYNEQFF.

This chain links TRBV5-4 with TRBJ2-7; 9 nucleotides line up with TRBD1. This CDR3 is built from 17 residues. From germline, CDR1 is SGHNT and CDR2 YYREEE (reference sequence). J lost 2 bases, V lost 4 bases, and 13 bases had no gene match. The CDR3: CASSQLIGQGKPYEQYF. CDR3 DNA sequence: TGTGCCAGCAGCCAATTAATAGGACAGGGGAAACCCTACGAGCAGTACTTC.

This clonotype was found many times. The J gene is TRBJ1-4, the V gene TRBV7-9, with D perhaps matching TRBD1 (6 bases). The CDR3 loop spans 15 amino acids. Germline V gene lookup returns CDR1 SEHNR and CDR2 FQNEAQ (reference sequence). Deletions cut 3 bases from V and 7 bases from J, with 15 bases between. The CDR3 is CASSFGDLGGEKLFF. The CDR3, as DNA: TGTGCCAGCAGCTTCGGGGACCTAGGGGGTGAAAAACTGTTTTTT.

Concerning this clonotype itself: Just one base apart from a much larger clone, this may be a read error. The chain couples TRBV20-1 to TRBJ2-1; 9 bases agree with TRBD2. The junction had 12 bases not matched to a gene; V was cut back by 6 bases and J by 6 bases. Germline-derived CDR1 and CDR2 are DFQATT and SNEGSKA (reference sequence). The CDR3 totals 15 residues. The CDR3 nucleotides are TGCAGTGCCTTGGGGCGACTAGCGGCCTCCAATGAGCAGTTCTTC. Its translation is CSALGRLAASNEQFF.

The chain recombines TRBV6-5 with TRBJ1-1; D possibly corresponds to TRBD1 (5 bases). The CDR3 is 15 amino acids. V lost 5 bases and J 2 bases, leaving 15 bases between the germline ends. Germline V lookup: CDR1 MNHEY, CDR2 SVGAGI. The CDR3 nucleotides read TGTGCCAGCAGTCGTGGAAAGGACACAAACACTGAAGCTTTCTTT. This sequence encodes CASSRGKDTNTEAFF.

This clonotype was observed at least ten times. The V gene is TRBV9, the J gene TRBJ1-2, with a possible D match to TRBD1 (5 bases). The CDR3 spans 12 residues. Germline CDR1 reads SGDLS; CDR2 reads YYNGEE. Trimming took off 6 bases at V and 8 bases at J, with 14 bases between the two ends. The CDR3 here is CASTPGGVGYTF. The CDR3 DNA follows: TGTGCCAGCACCCCGGGGGGGGTCGGCTACACCTTC. Full variable domain (missing parts from reference TRBV9 and TRBJ1-2): DSGVTQTPKHLITATGQRVTLRCSPRSGDLSVYWYQQSLDQGLQFLIQYYNGEERAKGNILERFSAQQFPDLHSELNLSSLELGDSALYFCASTPGGVGYTFGSGTRLTVV.

This clonotype was seen many times. This rearrangement joins TRBV28 to TRBJ1-3; 7 positions agree with TRBD1. Germline lookup yields CDR1 MDHEN and CDR2 SYDVKM. Trimming took 4 bases from V and 0 from J; bases not matched to a gene: 6. This CDR3 is 16 amino acids long. CDR3 protein: CASSSNRGYSGNTIYF. The CDR3 coding sequence is TGTGCCAGCAGTTCAAACAGGGGCTACTCTGGAAACACCATATATTTT.

This chain connects TRBV7-9 to TRBJ2-1, with 15 nucleotides matching TRBD2. Germline assignment: CDR1 SEHNR and CDR2 FQNEAQ (reference sequence). Germline trimming cut 1 base from V and 7 bases from J; bases unmatched to any gene: 5. CDR3 length: 17 amino acids. CDR3 nucleotides: TGTGCCAGCAGCTTAGTCGGGACTAGCGGGAGGAGTAATGAGCAGTTCTTC. Translation: CASSLVGTSGRSNEQFF.

This clonotype was recorded many times. This chain connects TRBV14 to TRBJ2-5; 7 bases map to TRBD1. The CDR3 totals 13 residues. After removal of 3 bases from V and 7 bases from J, the junction contained 5 bases not matched to a gene. Per the germline V gene, CDR1 is SGHDN and CDR2 is FVKESK. CDR3 loop: CASSQTGFSTQYF. CDR3 DNA: TGTGCCAGCAGCCAGACAGGGTTTTCGACCCAGTACTTC.

The chain couples TRBV7-9 to TRBJ2-2; D remains unclear. CDR3 length: 15 residues. Trimming shortened V by 5 bases and J by 3 bases, and 13 bases separated the two germline ends. The germline V gene encodes CDR1 SEHNR and CDR2 FQNEAQ (reference sequence). The CDR3 DNA follows: TGTGCCAGCAGCCCCCTCCGCTTTGACACCGGGGAGCTGTTTTTT. Translating it yields CASSPLRFDTGELFF.

The genes are TRBV12-3 or TRBV12-4 and TRBJ2-2; tentative D call: TRBD1 (6 bases). Trimming left V 2 bases short and J 7 bases short, with 14 bases between. This CDR3 region has 15 residues. The CDR3 loop reads CASSLLGQKIGELFF. CDR3 nucleotides: TGTGCCAGCAGTTTATTAGGACAGAAGATCGGGGAGCTGTTTTTT.

This clonotype was observed many times. Given a much more abundant clone one base away, this may be a read error. The chain uses TRBV11-3 and TRBJ2-5; the D gene is possibly TRBD2 (6 bases). Between the trimmed V and J ends, which lost 5 bases and 4 bases, there was a span of 14 bases. This CDR3 spans 14 amino acids. Germline CDR1 is SGHNT and CDR2 is YENEEA. CDR3 protein: CASSQRTIPETQYF. The CDR3 nucleotides are TGTGCCAGCAGCCAACGGACTATCCCAGAGACCCAGTACTTC.

This clonotype occurred a few times. This chain connects TRBV15 to TRBJ2-5; the D is unclear. The germline CDR1 and CDR2 sequences are LNHNV and YYDKDF (reference sequence). V dropped 3 bases and J dropped 1 base, with 6 bases sitting between them. This CDR3 contains 13 residues. The CDR3 bases are TGTGCCACCAGCAGCTTGGGCCAAGAGACCCAGTACTTC. It translates to CATSSLGQETQYF.

This clonotype was detected many times. The CDR3 nucleotides read TGTGCCAGCAGTTACGAAAGAAGTTCACCCCTCCACTTT. Protein: CASSYERSSPLHF. V usage is TRBV6-5 and J usage is TRBJ1-6; D remains ambiguous. This CDR3 comprises 13 residues. The V end lost 2 bases, the J end lost 9 bases, and 8 bases lay between the germline ends. Germline V gene sequence: CDR1 MNHEY, CDR2 SVGAGI.

Ten or more counts support this clonotype. V is TRBV5-8 and J is TRBJ1-5; possible D gene TRBD1, 5 bases. CDR1 and CDR2 from the germline V gene are SGHTS and YDEGEE. The length of the CDR3 is 14 residues. V shed 4 bases and J shed 0 bases, with 8 bases lying between them. The CDR3 reads CASSRGYSNQPQHF. The CDR3 DNA is TGTGCCAGCAGCAGGGGCTATAGCAATCAGCCCCAGCATTTT.

There are many counts of this clonotype. With a much larger clone just one base away, this may be a read error. The CDR3 sequence is CASSLTRALQETQHF. In nucleotides, the CDR3 is TGTGCCAGCAGCTTAACGCGCGCGCTTCAAGAGACCCAGCACTTC. The chain employs TRBV7-6 and TRBJ2-5; D uncertain. CDR1 and CDR2 (germline): SGHVS, FNYEAQ. The CDR3 is made up of 15 amino acids.

This clonotype has a handful of counts. This may be a read error, as it is one base from a much larger clone. V is TRBV7-9 and J is TRBJ1-3, with D tentatively TRBD1 (6 bases). Germline V gene lookup returns CDR1 SEHNR and CDR2 FQNEAQ (reference sequence). The CDR3 spans 17 residues. Written as DNA, the CDR3 is TGTGCCAGCAGCTTATGGGGCCCACAGGGCTCTGGAAACCCCATATATTTT. Protein product: CASSLWGPQGSGNPIYF.

There are many counts of this clonotype. The gene calls are TRBV7-6 and TRBJ2-3; 7 bases agree with TRBD2. The trim removed 4 bases at V and 0 bases at J, leaving 7 bases unmatched. The CDR3 spans 16 residues. Germline values: CDR1 SGHVS, CDR2 FNYEAQ. The CDR3: CASSYRTRTSTDTQYF. As DNA, the CDR3 is TGTGCCAGCAGCTACAGGACTAGAACTAGCACAGATACGCAGTATTTT.

The V call is TRBV5-6, the J call TRBJ2-1; 9 bases match TRBD2. With 0 bases clipped from V and 3 bases from J, the junction kept 1 base outside the gene matches. The germline gives CDR1 SGHDT, CDR2 YYEEEE. This CDR3 region has 15 residues. CDR3 sequence reads: CASSLVTSGYNEQFF. CDR3 nucleotide sequence: TGTGCCAGCAGCTTGGTGACTAGCGGCTACAATGAGCAGTTCTTC.

Worth noting for this clonotype: A much larger clone differs by one base, so this may be a read error. The gene calls are TRBV4-3 and TRBJ2-1, with D perhaps given as TRBD1 or TRBD2 (5 bases each). Germline CDR1 is LGHNA and CDR2 is YSLEER. This CDR3 region has 16 residues. CDR3 residues: CASSQDKGPPSNAQFF. The DNA for the CDR3 is TGCGCCAGCAGCCAAGATAAGGGACCACCATCCAATGCGCAGTTCTTC.

This clonotype was seen at least ten times. J is TRBJ2-3 and V is TRBV7-6; TRBD2 matches at 10 bases. Germline assignment: CDR1 SGHVS and CDR2 FNYEAQ. V dropped 5 bases and J dropped 6; count of bases not matched to a gene: 8. The CDR3 loop spans 15 amino acids. CDR3 DNA sequence: TGTGCCAGCAGCCCCCAGCGGGAGGGCCTGGATACGCAGTATTTT. Translating it yields CASSPQREGLDTQYF. Together with reference TRBV7-6 and TRBJ2-3, the CDR3 gives the full variable domain: GAGVSQSPRYKVTKRGQDVALRCDPISGHVSLYWYRQALGQGPEFLTYFNYEAQQDKSGLPNDRFSAERPEGSISTLTIQRTEQRDSAMYRCASSPQREGLDTQYFGPGTRLTVL.